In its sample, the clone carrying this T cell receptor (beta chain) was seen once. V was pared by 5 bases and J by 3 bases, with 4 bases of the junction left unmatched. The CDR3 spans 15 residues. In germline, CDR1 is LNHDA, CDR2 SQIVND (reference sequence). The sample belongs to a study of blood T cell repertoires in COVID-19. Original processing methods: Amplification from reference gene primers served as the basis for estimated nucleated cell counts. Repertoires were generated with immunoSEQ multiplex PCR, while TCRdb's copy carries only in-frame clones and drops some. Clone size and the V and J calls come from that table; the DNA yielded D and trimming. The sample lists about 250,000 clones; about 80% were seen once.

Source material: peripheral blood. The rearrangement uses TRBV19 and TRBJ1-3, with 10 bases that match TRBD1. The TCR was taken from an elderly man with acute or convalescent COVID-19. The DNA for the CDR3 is TGTGCCAGTAGTCTCCGGGACAGGGGTGGAAACACCATATATTTT. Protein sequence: CASSLRDRGGNTIYF.